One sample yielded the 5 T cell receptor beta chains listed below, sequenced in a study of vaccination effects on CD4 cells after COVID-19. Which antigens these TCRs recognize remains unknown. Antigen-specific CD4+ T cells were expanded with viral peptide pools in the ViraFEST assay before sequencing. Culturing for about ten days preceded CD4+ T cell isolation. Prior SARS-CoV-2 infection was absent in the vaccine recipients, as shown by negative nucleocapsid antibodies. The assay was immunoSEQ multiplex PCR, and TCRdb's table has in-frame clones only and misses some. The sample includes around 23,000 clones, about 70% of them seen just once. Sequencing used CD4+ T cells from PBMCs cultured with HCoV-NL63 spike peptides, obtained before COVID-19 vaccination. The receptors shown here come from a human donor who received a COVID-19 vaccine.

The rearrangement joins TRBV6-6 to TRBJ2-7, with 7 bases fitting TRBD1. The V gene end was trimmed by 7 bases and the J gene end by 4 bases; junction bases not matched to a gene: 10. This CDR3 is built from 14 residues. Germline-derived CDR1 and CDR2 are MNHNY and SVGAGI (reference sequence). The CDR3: CASIRGGSMYEQYF. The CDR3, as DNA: TGTGCCAGCATCCGAGGGGGCAGCATGTACGAGCAGTACTTC.

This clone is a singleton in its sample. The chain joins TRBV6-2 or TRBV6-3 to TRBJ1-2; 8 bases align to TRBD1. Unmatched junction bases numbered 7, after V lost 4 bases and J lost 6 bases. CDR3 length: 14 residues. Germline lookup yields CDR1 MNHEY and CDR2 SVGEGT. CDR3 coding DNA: TGTGCCAGCAGTTTAGCCCAGGGGGCGGATGGCTACACCTTC. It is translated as CASSLAQGADGYTF.

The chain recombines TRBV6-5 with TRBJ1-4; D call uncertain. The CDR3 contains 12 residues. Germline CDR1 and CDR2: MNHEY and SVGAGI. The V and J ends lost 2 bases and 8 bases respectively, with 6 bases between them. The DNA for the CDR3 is TGTGCCAGCAGTTACGGAGGGGAAAAACTGTTTTTT. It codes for CASSYGGEKLFF.

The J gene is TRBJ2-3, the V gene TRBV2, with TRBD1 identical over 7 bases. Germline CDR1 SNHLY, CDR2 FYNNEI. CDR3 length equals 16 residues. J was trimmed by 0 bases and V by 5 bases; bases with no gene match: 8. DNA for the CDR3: TGTGCCAGCAGTCTAGGACAGGAACTAAGCACAGATACGCAGTATTTT. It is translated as CASSLGQELSTDTQYF.

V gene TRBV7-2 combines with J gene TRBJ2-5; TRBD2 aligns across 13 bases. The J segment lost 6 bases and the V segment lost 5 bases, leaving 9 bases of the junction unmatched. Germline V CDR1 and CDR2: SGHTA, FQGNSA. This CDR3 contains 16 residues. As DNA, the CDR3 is TGTGCCAGCAGCACAAGCACTAGCGGGGGGGCCCAGACCCAGTACTTC. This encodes CASSTSTSGGAQTQYF.